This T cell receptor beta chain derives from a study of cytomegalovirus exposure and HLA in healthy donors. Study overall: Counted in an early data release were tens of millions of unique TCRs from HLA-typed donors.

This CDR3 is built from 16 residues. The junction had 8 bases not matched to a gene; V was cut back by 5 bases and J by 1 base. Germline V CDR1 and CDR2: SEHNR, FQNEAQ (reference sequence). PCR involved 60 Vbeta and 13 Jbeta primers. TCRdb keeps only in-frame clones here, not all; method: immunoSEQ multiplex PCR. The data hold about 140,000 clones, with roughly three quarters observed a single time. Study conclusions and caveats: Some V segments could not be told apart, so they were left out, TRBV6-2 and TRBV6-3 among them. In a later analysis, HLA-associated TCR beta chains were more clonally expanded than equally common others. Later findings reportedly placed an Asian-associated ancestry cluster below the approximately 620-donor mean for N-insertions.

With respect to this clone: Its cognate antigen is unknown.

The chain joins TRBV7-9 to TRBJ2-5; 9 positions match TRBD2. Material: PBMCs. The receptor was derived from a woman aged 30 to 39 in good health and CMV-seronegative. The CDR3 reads CASSPTRLAVQETQYF. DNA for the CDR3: TGTGCCAGCAGCCCTACCAGACTAGCGGTCCAAGAGACCCAGTACTTC.